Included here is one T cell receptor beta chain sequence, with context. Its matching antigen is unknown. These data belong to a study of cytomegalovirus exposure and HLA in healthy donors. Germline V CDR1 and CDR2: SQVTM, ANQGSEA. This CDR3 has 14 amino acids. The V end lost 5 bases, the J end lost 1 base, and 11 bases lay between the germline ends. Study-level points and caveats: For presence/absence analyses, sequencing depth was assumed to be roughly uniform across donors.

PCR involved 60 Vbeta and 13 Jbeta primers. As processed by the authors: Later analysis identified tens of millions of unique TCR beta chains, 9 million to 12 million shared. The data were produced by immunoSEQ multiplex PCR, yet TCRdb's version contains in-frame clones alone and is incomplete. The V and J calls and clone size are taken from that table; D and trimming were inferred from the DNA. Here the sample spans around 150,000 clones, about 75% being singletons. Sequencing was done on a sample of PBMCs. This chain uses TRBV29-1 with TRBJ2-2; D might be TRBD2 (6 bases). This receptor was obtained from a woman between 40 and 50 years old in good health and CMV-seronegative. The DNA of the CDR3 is TGCAGCGTTAGGCCGCGGGGGAACACCGGGGAGCTGTTTTTT. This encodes CSVRPRGNTGELFF.